The following is a TCR beta chain sequence with its context. Its cognate antigen is unknown. The sample originates from a study of CD8 T cells in ankylosing spondylitis. Notes on the study in general: Blood from ankylosing spondylitis patients appeared to carry a characteristic eight-variant TCR beta motif.

Trimming removed 0 bases at V and 8 bases at J, with 10 bases between. CDR3 length: 14 residues. Germline CDR1 MNHEY, CDR2 SMNVEV (reference sequence). Libraries for TCR beta were made by quantitative 5'-RACE with molecular barcodes. Each CDR3 protein is one row after TCRdb ran MiXCR on the 5' RACE reads. The table includes about 450,000 distinct CDR3 sequences, roughly 26% detected once. Sample: blood, either unsorted or a sorted T cell fraction (not recorded which). The chain employs TRBV27 and TRBJ1-4; tentative D call: TRBD1 (6 bases). The source is a male donor with ankylosing spondylitis. The CDR3 nucleotides are TGTGCCAGCAGTTTATCCCCGACAGGAGAAAAACTGTTTTTT. Protein sequence: CASSLSPTGEKLFF.